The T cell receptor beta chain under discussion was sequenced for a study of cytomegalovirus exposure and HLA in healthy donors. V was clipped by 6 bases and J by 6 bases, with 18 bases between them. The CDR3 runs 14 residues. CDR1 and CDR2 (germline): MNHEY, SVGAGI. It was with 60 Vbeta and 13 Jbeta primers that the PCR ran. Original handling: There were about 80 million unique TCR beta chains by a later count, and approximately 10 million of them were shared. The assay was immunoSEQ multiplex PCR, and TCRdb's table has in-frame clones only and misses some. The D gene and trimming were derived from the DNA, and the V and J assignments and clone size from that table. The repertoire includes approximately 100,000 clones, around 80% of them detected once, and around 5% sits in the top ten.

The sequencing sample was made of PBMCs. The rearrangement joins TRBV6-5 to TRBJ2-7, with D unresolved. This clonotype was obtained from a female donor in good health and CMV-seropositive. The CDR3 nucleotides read TGTGCCAGCAGGCCCGGGTCCTTGCTAGGCGAGCAGTACTTC. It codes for CASRPGSLLGEQYF.